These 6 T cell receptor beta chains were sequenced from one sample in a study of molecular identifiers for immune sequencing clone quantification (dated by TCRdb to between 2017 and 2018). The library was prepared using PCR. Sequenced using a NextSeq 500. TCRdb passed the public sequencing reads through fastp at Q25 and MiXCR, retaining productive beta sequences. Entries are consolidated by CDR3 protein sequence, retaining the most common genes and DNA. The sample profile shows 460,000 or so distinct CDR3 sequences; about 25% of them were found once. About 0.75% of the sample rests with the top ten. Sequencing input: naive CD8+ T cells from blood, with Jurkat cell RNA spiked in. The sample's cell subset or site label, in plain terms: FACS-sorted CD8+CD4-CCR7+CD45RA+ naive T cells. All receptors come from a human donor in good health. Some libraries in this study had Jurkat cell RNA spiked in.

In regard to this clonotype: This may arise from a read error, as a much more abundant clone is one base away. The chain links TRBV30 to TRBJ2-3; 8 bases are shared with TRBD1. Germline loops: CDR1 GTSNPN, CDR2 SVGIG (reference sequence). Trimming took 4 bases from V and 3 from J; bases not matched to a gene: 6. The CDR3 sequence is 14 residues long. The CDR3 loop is CAWNGRQGTDTQYF. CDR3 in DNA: TGTGCCTGGAACGGGAGACAGGGGACAGATACGCAGTATTTT.

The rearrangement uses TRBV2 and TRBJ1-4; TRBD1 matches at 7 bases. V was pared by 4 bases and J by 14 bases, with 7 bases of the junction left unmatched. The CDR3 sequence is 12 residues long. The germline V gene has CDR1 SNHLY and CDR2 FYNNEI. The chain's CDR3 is CASSAYRGGLFF. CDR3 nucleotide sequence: TGTGCCAGCAGTGCGTACAGGGGAGGCCTGTTTTTT.

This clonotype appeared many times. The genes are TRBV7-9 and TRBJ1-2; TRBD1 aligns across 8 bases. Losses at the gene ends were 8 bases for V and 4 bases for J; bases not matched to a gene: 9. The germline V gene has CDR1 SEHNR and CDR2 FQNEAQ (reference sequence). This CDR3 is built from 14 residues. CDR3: CASSTGGQAYGYTF. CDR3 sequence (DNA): TGTGCCAGCTCTACAGGGGGACAGGCCTATGGCTACACCTTC.

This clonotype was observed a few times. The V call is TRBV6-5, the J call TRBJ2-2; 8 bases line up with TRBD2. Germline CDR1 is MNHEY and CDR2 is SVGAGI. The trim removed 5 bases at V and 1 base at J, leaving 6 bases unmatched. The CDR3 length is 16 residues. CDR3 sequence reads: CASSQLSGGNTGELFF. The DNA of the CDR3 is TGTGCCAGCAGTCAACTGAGCGGGGGGAACACCGGGGAGCTGTTTTTT.

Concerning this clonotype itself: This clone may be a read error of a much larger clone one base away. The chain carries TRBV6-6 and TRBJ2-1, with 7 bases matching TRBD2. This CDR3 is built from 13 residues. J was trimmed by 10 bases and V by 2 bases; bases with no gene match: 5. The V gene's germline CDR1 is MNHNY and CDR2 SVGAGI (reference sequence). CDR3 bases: TGTGCCAGCAGTTACACTAGCGCCTACGAGCAGTTCTTC. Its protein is CASSYTSAYEQFF.

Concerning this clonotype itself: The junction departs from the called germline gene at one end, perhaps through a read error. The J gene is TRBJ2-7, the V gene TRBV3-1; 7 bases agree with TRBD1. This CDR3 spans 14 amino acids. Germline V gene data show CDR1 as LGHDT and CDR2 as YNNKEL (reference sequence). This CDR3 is CASSETGQIYVQYF. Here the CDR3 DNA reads TGTGCCAGCAGCGAAACGGGACAGATCTACGTGCAGTACTTC.